The next 11 T cell receptor beta chains were all read from a single sample in a study of vaccination and CD4 T cells after COVID-19. These receptors are not linked to any known antigen. With the Oncomine TCR Beta short-read assay, DNA from cultured CD4+ T cells was sequenced. Each CDR3 protein is one row after TCRdb ran MiXCR on the PCR reads. This sample carries 8,500 to 10,000 distinct CDR3 sequences, around three fifths of them seen once, and the ten largest clones take over 20%. This sample's treatment: approximately 10-day PBMC culture with coronavirus spike peptide pools or control peptides (ViraFEST assay). Harvesting of the unexposed donor's CD4+ T cells predated the COVID-19 pandemic (2011-2018). Material for sequencing was CD4+ T cells from blood, cultured in vitro. These receptors all come from a human donor in good health.

The V call is TRBV10-3, the J call TRBJ2-3; D unclear. With 1 base removed from V and 2 bases from J, the gap between germline ends came to 1 base. CDR1 ENHRY and CDR2 SYGVKD come from the germline V gene. This CDR3 is 12 amino acids long. CDR3 sequence reads: CAISEFTDTQYF. CDR3 in DNA: TGTGCCATCAGTGAGTTCACAGATACGCAGTATTTT.

This sequence joins TRBV7-6 and TRBJ1-1; D may be TRBD1 (5 bases). Germline-derived CDR1 and CDR2 are SGHVS and FNYEAQ. This CDR3 comprises 16 residues. V gave up 1 base and J gave up 4 bases, with 16 bases separating them. The CDR3 nucleotides read TGTGCCAGCAGCTTAGATCTACACGGCGGGGCCACTGAAGCTTTCTTT. This encodes CASSLDLHGGATEAFF.

This clonotype was recorded a few times. V gene TRBV6-5 combines with J gene TRBJ2-7; perhaps TRBD1 as D (5 bases). Trimming left V 4 bases short and J 5 bases short, with 24 bases between. The CDR3 is 17 amino acids. Germline V gene lookup returns CDR1 MNHEY and CDR2 SVGAGI. This CDR3 is CASSSDFGFGASHEQYF. Written as DNA, the CDR3 is TGTGCCAGCAGTTCCGACTTTGGGTTTGGGGCGAGCCACGAGCAGTACTTC.

The V and J genes are TRBV6-1 and TRBJ2-1; 13 bases match TRBD2. The CDR3 sequence is 17 residues long. CDR1 is MNHNS and CDR2 is SASEGT in the germline V gene. With 1 base clipped from V and 8 bases from J, the junction kept 8 bases outside the gene matches. CDR3 sequence (DNA): TGTGCCAGCAGTGAAGAACTAGCGGGAGGGCTTTATGATGAGCAGTTCTTC. Protein sequence: CASSEELAGGLYDEQFF.

The rearrangement uses TRBV15 and TRBJ2-3; a possible D gene is TRBD1 (6 bases). This CDR3 is built from 18 residues. Trimming pared 0 bases from V and 4 bases from J, leaving 20 bases between. Germline values: CDR1 LNHNV, CDR2 YYDKDF (reference sequence). CDR3 sequence: CATSRDLLHRASADTQYF. The CDR3 nucleotides read TGTGCCACCAGCAGAGATCTACTTCACAGGGCAAGTGCAGATACGCAGTATTTT.

The CDR3 loop reads CASSPRGGRNYGYTF. As DNA, the CDR3 is TGTGCCAGCAGCCCCCGCGGTGGCAGAAACTATGGCTACACCTTC. This chain uses TRBV5-4 with TRBJ1-2; D is unresolved. Trimming pared 4 bases from V and 2 bases from J, leaving 15 bases between. The CDR3 is 15 residues long. From germline, CDR1 is SGHNT and CDR2 YYREEE (reference sequence).

The chain carries TRBV19 and TRBJ2-1; D is undetermined. This CDR3 has 14 amino acids. Germline V gene lookup returns CDR1 LNHDA and CDR2 SQIVND (reference sequence). The V end was cut by 7 bases, the J end by 6 bases, with 16 bases between. CDR3 in amino acids: CASIRRQPGNEQFF. CDR3 nucleotide sequence: TGTGCCAGTATTAGGCGGCAGCCAGGCAATGAGCAGTTCTTC.

This clonotype was observed a single time. The V gene is TRBV28, the J gene TRBJ1-3; D is unresolved. In germline, CDR1 is MDHEN, CDR2 SYDVKM. CDR3 size: 14 residues. V dropped 4 bases and J dropped 1 base, with 8 bases sitting between them. The CDR3 region has the DNA TGTGCCAGCAGTTCCCCGGGATCTGGAAACACCATATATTTT. Encoded protein: CASSSPGSGNTIYF.

The chain employs TRBV11-2 and TRBJ2-2, with D perhaps assigned TRBD1 or TRBD2 (5 bases each). The V gene lost 5 bases and the J gene lost 5 bases, with 18 bases spanning the gap. Germline V gives CDR1 SGHAT, CDR2 FQNNGV. CDR3 size: 16 residues. CDR3 in amino acids: CASSIRTPEGTGELFF. Written as DNA, the CDR3 is TGTGCCAGCAGCATAAGGACGCCCGAGGGGACCGGGGAGCTGTTTTTT.

This chain joins TRBV25-1 and TRBJ1-2, with D perhaps TRBD1 (6 bases). V was trimmed by 5 bases and J by 8 bases, leaving 21 bases between them. This CDR3 is built from 15 residues. Germline CDR1 MGHDK, CDR2 SYGVNS. CDR3: CASSPRAQGIGGYTF. For the CDR3, the DNA is TGTGCCAGCAGTCCACGGGCCCAGGGGATAGGAGGCTACACCTTC.

The chain links TRBV27 to TRBJ2-1, with TRBD2 identical over 9 bases. The junction had 3 bases not matched to a gene; V was cut back by 6 bases and J by 6 bases. CDR1 and CDR2 (germline): MNHEY, SMNVEV (reference sequence). The CDR3 sequence is 13 residues long. CDR3 amino acids: CASRLAGTNEQFF. The CDR3 DNA follows: TGTGCCAGCAGACTAGCGGGCACCAATGAGCAGTTCTTC.